A selection of T cell receptor beta chains follows, all from one sample in a study of blood T cell repertoires in COVID-19. The data were produced by immunoSEQ multiplex PCR, yet TCRdb's version contains in-frame clones alone and is incomplete. The top ten clones hold 6% to 7% of a sample with about 300,000 clones, 75% to 95% of them seen once. Sequenced sample: peripheral blood. The receptor source for this set is a woman in her 30s with COVID-19, enrolled during active disease. Each CDR3 is given with its conserved first and last residue. A D gene is named only where the DNA matches it firmly. Not all rows give a size; the values are once, few, many and, for expanded clones, a class.

j_gene | v_gene | abundance | d_gene | CDR3nt | CDR3aa
TRBJ2-5 | TRBV27 | . | . | TGTGCCAGCAGTTTACGGGGTTTCGGAGAGACCCAGTACTTC | CASSLRGFGETQYF
TRBJ2-1 | TRBV29-1 | . | . | TGCAGCGTTTACGGTCTCCTCTCCTACAATGAGCAGTTCTTC | CSVYGLLSYNEQFF
TRBJ2-2 | TRBV19 | . | . | TGTGCCAGTAGTATTGGACAGCCCGGGGAGCTGTTTTTT | CASSIGQPGELFF
TRBJ1-5 | TRBV28 | . | . | TGTGCCAGCAGCCCTAGTTGGGGGGGTGGCCTCAATCAGCCCCAGCATTTT | CASSPSWGGGLNQPQHF
TRBJ2-7 | TRBV15 | . | . | TGTGCCACCAGCAGAGATAGCGTCTCCTACGAGCAGTACTTC | CATSRDSVSYEQYF
TRBJ2-7 | TRBV30 | . | TRBD1 | TGTGCCTCAGGACAGGGGGCATTTCCCCCTAAGATTTACGAGCAGTACTTC | CASGQGAFPPKIYEQYF
TRBJ2-7 | TRBV27 | . | . | TGTGCCAGCACCCCCGAGGCCAATCCCCTACCGACCTACGAGCAGTACTTC | CASTPEANPLPTYEQYF
TRBJ2-1 | TRBV18 | . | TRBD2 | TGTGCCAGCTCACCACCCGCCGGGACTAGCGGATGGGGCAATGAGCAGTTCTTC | CASSPPAGTSGWGNEQFF
TRBJ1-2 | TRBV5-5 | once | . | TGTGCCAGCAGCAACGGGGCGAGGCAGGGGTTTAACTATGGCTACACCTTC | CASSNGARQGFNYGYTF
TRBJ2-5 | TRBV6-6 | . | TRBD1 | TGTGCCAGCAGTTCCCTTCCGGACAGGGTAGAGACCCAGTACTTC | CASSSLPDRVETQYF
TRBJ2-5 | TRBV7-3 | . | . | TGTGCCAGCAGCTTGGCCCCCAGGGAGACCCAGTACTTC | CASSLAPRETQYF
TRBJ2-3 | TRBV7-6 | . | . | TGTGCCAGCAGCTTAGTACGCGGGACAGATACGCAGTATTTT | CASSLVRGTDTQYF
TRBJ2-2 | TRBV3-1/TRBV3-2 | . | . | TGTGCCAGCAGCCAAGTTCAGGACACCGGGGAGCTGTTTTTT | CASSQVQDTGELFF
TRBJ2-3 | TRBV28 | . | . | TGTGCCAGCAGTCGGGGGAGGTCAGATACGCAGTATTTT | CASSRGRSDTQYF
TRBJ1-2 | TRBV28 | . | TRBD1 | TGTGCCAGCAGTTTTTCCGACAGGGCGGACGGCTACACCTTC | CASSFSDRADGYTF
TRBJ2-1 | TRBV4-1 | . | TRBD2 | TGCGCCAGCAGCCAAGATGGTACTAGCGGGTACTACAATGAGCAGTTCTTC | CASSQDGTSGYYNEQFF
TRBJ2-1 | TRBV19 | . | . | TGTGCCAGCGGGAGAAGAGCCGATGAGCAGTTCTTC | CASGRRADEQFF
TRBJ1-1 | TRBV6-5 | few | TRBD1 | TGTGCCAGCAGGGGGACAGACACTGAAGCTTTCTTT | CASRGTDTEAFF
TRBJ2-3 | TRBV29-1 | . | TRBD2 | TGCAGCGTCCGACTAGCGGGAGGGTCTAACACAGATACGCAGTATTTT | CSVRLAGGSNTDTQYF
TRBJ2-3 | TRBV5-1 | . | . | TGCGCCAGCAGCACGCAGGGGACCGGCACAGATACGCAGTATTTT | CASSTQGTGTDTQYF
TRBJ2-1 | TRBV6-2/TRBV6-3 | . | TRBD2 | TGTGCCAGCAGTTACAGGACTAGCGGATACAATGAGCAGTTCTTC | CASSYRTSGYNEQFF
TRBJ1-4 | TRBV4-1 | . | TRBD1 | TGCGCCAGCAGCCTCCGGGGGTCAGGGGGTGATGAAAAACTGTTTTTT | CASSLRGSGGDEKLFF
TRBJ2-7 | TRBV5-4 | . | . | TGTGCCAGCAGCTCAGCGGAGACAAGCTACGAGCAGTACTTC | CASSSAETSYEQYF
TRBJ2-5 | TRBV6-5 | . | . | TGTGCCAGCAGTTACGGGGCGGCCCAAGAGACCCAGTACTTC | CASSYGAAQETQYF
TRBJ2-2 | TRBV9 | . | TRBD1 | TGTGCCAGCAGCAAATCCCCCCGGACAGGGCAGCCCGGGGAGCTGTTTTTT | CASSKSPRTGQPGELFF
TRBJ2-7 | TRBV11-3 | . | TRBD2 | TGTGCCAGCAGCTGCCGTGGGAGGGTGACCTACGAGCAGTACTTC | CASSCRGRVTYEQYF
TRBJ1-5 | TRBV28 | . | . | TGTGCCAGCAGGCCCCGGGGGGCACAGCCCCAGCATTTT | CASRPRGAQPQHF
TRBJ2-4 | TRBV4-3 | . | . | TGCGCCAGCAGCCAAGTTGTCGGAGTGGGAGCCAAAAACATTCAGTACTTC | CASSQVVGVGAKNIQYF
TRBJ2-7 | TRBV7-2 | . | . | TGTGCCAGCAGCTTAGTAGCGTTTAACTCCTACGAGCAGTACTTC | CASSLVAFNSYEQYF
TRBJ2-1 | TRBV28 | . | TRBD1 | TGTGCCAGCAGTGGGACAGGGGTTGTAGGGGAGCAGTTCTTC | CASSGTGVVGEQFF
TRBJ1-4 | TRBV2 | . | . | TGTGCCAGCAGTGAAGGACAGGCTTATAATGAAAAACTGTTTTTT | CASSEGQAYNEKLFF
TRBJ2-7 | TRBV7-9 | . | TRBD1 | TGTGCCAGCAGCTTATTTAGGGGACAGACCTCCTACGAGCAGTACTTC | CASSLFRGQTSYEQYF
TRBJ2-5 | TRBV6-6 | . | . | TGTGCCAGCAGTTACGAGGGGGACTACCCGCAAGGGACCCAGTACTTC | CASSYEGDYPQGTQYF
TRBJ2-5 | TRBV19 | . | . | TGTGCCAGTGGACCCGGCGGGTGGGAGACCCAGTACTTC | CASGPGGWETQYF
TRBJ2-3 | TRBV9 | . | . | TGTGCCAGCAGCGTAGAAAACGGGGATACGCAGTATTTT | CASSVENGDTQYF